The present T cell receptor (beta chain) was sequenced within a study of CD8+ T cells in alopecia areata. Treatment denoted: oral pan-JAK inhibitor, 5-10 mg twice daily. Sorting from PBMCs produced CD4+ and CD8+ T cells. This clone came up a few times. cDNA serving as the sequencing template came from extracted, reverse transcribed RNA. Libraries were prepared by immunoSEQ multiplex PCR; TCRdb keeps only in-frame clonotypes and omits some of them. Of around 190,000 clones listed, around 64% are singletons. With 1 base removed from V and 1 base from J, the gap between germline ends came to 2 bases. From germline, CDR1 is SGHDT and CDR2 YYEEEE. The CDR3 contains 12 residues.

The sequence was collected from a human donor with alopecia areata. The sequencing used CD4+ T cells sorted from blood, collected at approximately week 49, from a patient treated with tofacitinib. The gene calls are TRBV5-6 and TRBJ1-2; D gene uncertain. CDR3 in amino acids: CASSLYNYGYTF. The DNA for the CDR3 is TGTGCCAGCAGCTTGTATAACTATGGCTACACCTTC.